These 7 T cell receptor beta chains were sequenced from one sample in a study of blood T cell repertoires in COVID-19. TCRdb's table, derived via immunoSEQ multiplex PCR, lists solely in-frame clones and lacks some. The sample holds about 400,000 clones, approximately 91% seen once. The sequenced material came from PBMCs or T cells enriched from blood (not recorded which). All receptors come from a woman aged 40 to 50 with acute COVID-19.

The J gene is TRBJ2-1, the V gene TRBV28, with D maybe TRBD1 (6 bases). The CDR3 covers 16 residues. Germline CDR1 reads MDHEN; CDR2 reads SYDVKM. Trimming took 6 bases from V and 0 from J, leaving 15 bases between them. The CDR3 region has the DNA TGTGCCAGCAGCCTGGTAGGACAGAACTCCTACAATGAGCAGTTCTTC. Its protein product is CASSLVGQNSYNEQFF.

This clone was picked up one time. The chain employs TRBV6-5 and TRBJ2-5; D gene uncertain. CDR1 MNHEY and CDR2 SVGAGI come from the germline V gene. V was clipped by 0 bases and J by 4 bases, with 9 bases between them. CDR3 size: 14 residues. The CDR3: CASSYSNLGETQYF. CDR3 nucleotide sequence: TGTGCCAGCAGTTACTCGAATCTCGGAGAGACCCAGTACTTC.

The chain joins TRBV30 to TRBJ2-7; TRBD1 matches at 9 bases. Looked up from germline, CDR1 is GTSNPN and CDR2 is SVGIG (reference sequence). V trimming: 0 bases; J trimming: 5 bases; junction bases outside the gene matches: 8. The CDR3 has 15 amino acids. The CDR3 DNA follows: TGTGCCTGGAGTGTTCTTGGGACAGGGACCGACGAGCAGTACTTC. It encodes CAWSVLGTGTDEQYF.

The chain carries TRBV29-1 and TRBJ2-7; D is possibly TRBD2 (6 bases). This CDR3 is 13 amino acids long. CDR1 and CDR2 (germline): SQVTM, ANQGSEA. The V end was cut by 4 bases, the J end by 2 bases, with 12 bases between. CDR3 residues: CSVGRGITYEQYF. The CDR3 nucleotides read TGCAGCGTTGGGAGGGGCATTACCTACGAGCAGTACTTC.

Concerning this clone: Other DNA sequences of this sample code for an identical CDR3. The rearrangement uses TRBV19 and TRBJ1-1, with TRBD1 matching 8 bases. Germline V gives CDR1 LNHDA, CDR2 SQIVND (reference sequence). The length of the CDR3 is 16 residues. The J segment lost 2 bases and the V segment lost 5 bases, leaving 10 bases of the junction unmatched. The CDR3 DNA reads TGTGCCAGTAGTCCAACCCCCGGACAGGGTAACACTGAAGCTTTCTTT. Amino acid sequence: CASSPTPGQGNTEAFF.

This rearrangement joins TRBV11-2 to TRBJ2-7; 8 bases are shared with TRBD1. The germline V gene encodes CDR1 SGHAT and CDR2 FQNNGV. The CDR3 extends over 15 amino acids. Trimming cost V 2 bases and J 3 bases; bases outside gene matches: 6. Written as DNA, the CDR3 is TGTGCCAGCAGCTTAACTCAGGGGGCCTTCTACGAGCAGTACTTC. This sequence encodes CASSLTQGAFYEQYF.

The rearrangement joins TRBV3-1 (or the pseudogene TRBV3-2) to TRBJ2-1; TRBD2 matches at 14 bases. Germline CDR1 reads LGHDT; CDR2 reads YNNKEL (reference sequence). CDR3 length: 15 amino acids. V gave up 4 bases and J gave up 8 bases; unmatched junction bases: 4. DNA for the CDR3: TGTGCCAGCAGCCTTGGACTAGCGGGGGGCCATGAGCAGTTCTTC. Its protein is CASSLGLAGGHEQFF.